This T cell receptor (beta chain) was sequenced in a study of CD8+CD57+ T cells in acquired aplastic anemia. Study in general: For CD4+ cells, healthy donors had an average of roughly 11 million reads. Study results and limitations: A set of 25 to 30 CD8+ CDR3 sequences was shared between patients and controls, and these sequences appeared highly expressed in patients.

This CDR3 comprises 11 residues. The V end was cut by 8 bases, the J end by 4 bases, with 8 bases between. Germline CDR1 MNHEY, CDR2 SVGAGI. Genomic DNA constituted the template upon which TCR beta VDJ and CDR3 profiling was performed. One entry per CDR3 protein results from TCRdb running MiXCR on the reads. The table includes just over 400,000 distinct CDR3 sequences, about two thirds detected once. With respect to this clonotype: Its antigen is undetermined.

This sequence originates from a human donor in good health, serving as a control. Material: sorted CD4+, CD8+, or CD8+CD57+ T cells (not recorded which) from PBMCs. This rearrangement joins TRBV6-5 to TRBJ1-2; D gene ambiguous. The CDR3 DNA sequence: TGTGCCAGCTACACGGGCTATGGCTACACCTTC. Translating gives CASYTGYGYTF.